Below, 6 T cell receptor beta chains from the same sample are listed, as sequenced in a study of T-cell reconstitution after alpha-beta-depleted transplantation in children. Unique molecular identifiers were incorporated into the prepared TCRbeta library. TCRdb independently ran MiXCR on the PCR reads; one entry per CDR3 protein. The data hold approximately 630,000 distinct CDR3 sequences, with approximately 14% observed a single time. The sequenced sample was PBMCs, obtained before TCRalphabeta/CD19-depleted stem cell transplant. The receptors shown here come from a girl aged 2 to 9 with congenital amegakaryocytic thrombocytopenia, due to receive a stem cell transplant.

This clonotype turned up a few times. The V and J genes are TRBV29-1 and TRBJ2-3; D remains unclear. Germline V gene data show CDR1 as SQVTM and CDR2 as ANQGSEA. The CDR3 spans 12 residues. The ends were cut back, 6 bases at V and 0 bases at J, with 7 bases in the middle. CDR3 DNA sequence: TGCAGCGTCCACACGAGCACAGATACGCAGTATTTT. This sequence encodes CSVHTSTDTQYF.

This clonotype was observed many times. The chain links TRBV10-1 to TRBJ2-3; D remains unclear. CDR1 and CDR2 (germline): WNHNN, SYGVQD (reference sequence). The ends were cut back, 4 bases at V and 3 bases at J, with 5 bases in the middle. The CDR3 totals 12 residues. The chain's CDR3 is CASSGETDTQYF. Here the CDR3 DNA reads TGCGCCAGCAGTGGGGAAACAGATACGCAGTATTTT.

This clonotype showed up many times. The chain recombines TRBV7-6 with TRBJ1-3; D is unclear. The ends were cut back, 1 base at V and 0 bases at J, with 7 bases in the middle. The CDR3 runs to 15 residues. Germline loops: CDR1 SGHVS, CDR2 FNYEAQ. The CDR3: CASSLVLDSGNTIYF. The CDR3 bases are TGTGCCAGCAGCTTAGTACTGGACTCTGGAAACACCATATATTTT.

The chain has TRBV5-1 and TRBJ2-3; 11 nucleotides line up with TRBD2. CDR3 size: 16 residues. V dropped 0 bases and J dropped 6; count of bases not matched to a gene: 6. Germline V lookup: CDR1 SGHRS, CDR2 YFSETQ. The CDR3 DNA reads TGCGCCAGCAGCTTGGTTACTAGCGGGAGCTGGGATACGCAGTATTTT. Its translation is CASSLVTSGSWDTQYF. Looking up the rest from reference TRBV5-1 and TRBJ2-3 gives the full variable domain: KAGVTQTPRYLIKTRGQQVTLSCSPISGHRSVSWYQQTPGQGLQFLFEYFSETQRNKGNFPGRFSGRQFSNSRSEMNVSTLELGDSALYLCASSLVTSGSWDTQYFGPGTRLTVL.

This clonotype was detected many times. The chain uses TRBV20-1 and TRBJ2-7; 9 bases match TRBD2. Germline CDR1 reads DFQATT; CDR2 reads SNEGSKA (reference sequence). The ends lost 4 bases at V and 3 bases at J; junction bases unmatched: 1. This CDR3 is built from 12 residues. The CDR3 here is CSAKTSGYEQYF. CDR3 nucleotides: TGCAGTGCTAAGACTAGCGGCTACGAGCAGTACTTC.

The chain links TRBV28 to TRBJ1-1; tentatively, D is TRBD1 (5 bases). Trimming took 3 bases from V and 5 from J, leaving 16 bases between them. The CDR3 runs to 15 residues. The germline gives CDR1 MDHEN, CDR2 SYDVKM. The CDR3 loop is CASSFSGRARTEAFF. Written as DNA, the CDR3 is TGTGCCAGCAGTTTCAGCGGCAGGGCGCGGACTGAAGCTTTCTTT.